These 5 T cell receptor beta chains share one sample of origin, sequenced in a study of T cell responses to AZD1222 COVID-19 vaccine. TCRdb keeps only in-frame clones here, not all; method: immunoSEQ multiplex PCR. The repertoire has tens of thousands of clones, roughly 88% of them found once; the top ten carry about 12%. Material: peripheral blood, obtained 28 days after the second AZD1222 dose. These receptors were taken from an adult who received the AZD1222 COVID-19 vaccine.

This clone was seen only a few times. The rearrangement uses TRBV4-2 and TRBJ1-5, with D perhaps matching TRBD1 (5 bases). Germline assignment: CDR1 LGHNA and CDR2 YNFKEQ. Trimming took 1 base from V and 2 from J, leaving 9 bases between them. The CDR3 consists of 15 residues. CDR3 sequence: CASSQVRGGNQPQHF. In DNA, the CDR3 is TGTGCCAGCAGCCAAGTCAGAGGGGGCAATCAGCCCCAGCATTTT.

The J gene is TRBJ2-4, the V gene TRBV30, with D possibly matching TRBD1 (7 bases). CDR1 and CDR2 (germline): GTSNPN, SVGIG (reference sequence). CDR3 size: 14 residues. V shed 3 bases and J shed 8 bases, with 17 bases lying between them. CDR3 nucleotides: TGTGCCTGGAGGGAGGGGGCTTATGGGGACATTCAGTACTTC. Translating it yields CAWREGAYGDIQYF.

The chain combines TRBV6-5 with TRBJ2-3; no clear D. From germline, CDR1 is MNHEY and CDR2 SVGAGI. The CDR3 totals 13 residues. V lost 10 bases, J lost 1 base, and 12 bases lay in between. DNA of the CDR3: TGTGCCAAAGTGAAAGCCGGCACAGATACGCAGTATTTT. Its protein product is CAKVKAGTDTQYF.

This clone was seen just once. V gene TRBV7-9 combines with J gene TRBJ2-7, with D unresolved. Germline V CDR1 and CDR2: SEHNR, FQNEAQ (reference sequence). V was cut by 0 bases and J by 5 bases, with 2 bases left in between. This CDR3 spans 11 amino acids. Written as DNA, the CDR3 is TGTGCCAGCAGCTTAGCACACGAGCAGTACTTC. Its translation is CASSLAHEQYF.

Here the CDR3 DNA reads TGTGCCAGCAGTGTCGGGACTAGCGGGAGGGAAACCTACGAGCAGTACTTC. Its protein is CASSVGTSGRETYEQYF. This chain links TRBV25-1 with TRBJ2-7; the match to TRBD2 covers 16 bases. The germline V gene encodes CDR1 MGHDK and CDR2 SYGVNS. V lost 4 bases to trimming and J lost 2 bases; unmatched junction nucleotides: 5. The CDR3 contains 17 residues.